The clone carrying this T cell receptor (beta chain) was found a few times. Its antigen is undetermined. Methods described previously, with TCR primers listed, were used for bulk TCR libraries. TCRdb reprocessed the PCR reads with MiXCR, giving one entry per CDR3 protein. The sample has some 320,000 distinct CDR3 sequences, roughly 24% seen once. This sample was included in a study of molecular identifiers for immune sequencing clone quantification. General study findings and limits: In cases of identical TCR molecules sharing a barcode, highly expanded clone sizes could be underestimated.

Sorting was used to obtain naive CD8 T cells (CD8+CD4-CCR7+CD45RA+). The CDR3 spans 15 residues. V shed 6 bases and J shed 8 bases, with 17 bases lying between them. Germline values: CDR1 MNHEY, CDR2 SMNVEV (reference sequence). This receptor was taken from a human donor in good health. Some libraries in this study had Jurkat cell RNA spiked in. The J gene is TRBJ1-6, the V gene TRBV27; maybe TRBD1 (6 bases). Sequencing input: naive CD8+ T cells from blood, with Jurkat cell RNA spiked in. As to subset: FACS-sorted CD8+CD4-CCR7+CD45RA+ naive T cells. The CDR3 protein is CASSLSWGGDSPLHF. CDR3 nucleotides: TGTGCCAGCAGCCTCTCTTGGGGGGGCGATTCACCCCTCCACTTT.